Sequencing of this T cell receptor (beta chain) was carried out in a study of cytomegalovirus exposure and HLA in healthy donors. CDR1 is SGDLS and CDR2 is YYNGEE in the germline V gene. The CDR3 totals 14 residues. V dropped 8 bases and J dropped 5; count of bases not matched to a gene: 12. Researchers ran the PCR with 60 Vbeta and 13 Jbeta primers. TCRdb's table, derived via immunoSEQ multiplex PCR, lists solely in-frame clones and lacks some. The table shows around 130,000 clones, with about 80% occurring only once. General observations from the study: In a later analysis, a missense DCLRE1C variant was linked to TCR beta V- and J-gene trimming. TCR beta sequences numbering roughly 16,000 were associated with HLA alleles at 0.05 false discovery rate in a later analysis.

Donors consisted of healthy bone marrow donors. On this clone: Its antigen is unknown.

This clonotype originated in a boy aged 2 to 9 in good health and CMV-seronegative. The chain links TRBV9 to TRBJ2-5; 7 bases match TRBD1. Sequencing was performed on PBMCs. The CDR3 bases are TGTGCCAGTTCCCCAGGGGGTTTTCTGGAGACCCAGTACTTC. This encodes CASSPGGFLETQYF.